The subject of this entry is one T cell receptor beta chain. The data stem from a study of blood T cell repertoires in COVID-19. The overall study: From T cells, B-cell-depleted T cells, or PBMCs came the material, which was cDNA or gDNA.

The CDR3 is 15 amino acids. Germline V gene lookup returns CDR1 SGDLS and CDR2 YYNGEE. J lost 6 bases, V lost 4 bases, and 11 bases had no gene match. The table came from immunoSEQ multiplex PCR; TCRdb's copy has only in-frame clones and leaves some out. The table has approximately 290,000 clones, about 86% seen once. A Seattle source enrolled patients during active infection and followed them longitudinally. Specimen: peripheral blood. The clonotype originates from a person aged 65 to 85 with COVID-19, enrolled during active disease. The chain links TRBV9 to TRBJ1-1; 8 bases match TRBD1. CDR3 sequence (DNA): TGTGCCAGCAGCCTCGGACAGGGAGATACTTCTGAAGCTTTCTTT. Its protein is CASSLGQGDTSEAFF.